Below are 6 T cell receptor beta chains sequenced from a single sample in a study of monozygotic twins with inflammatory bowel disease. TCRdb reprocessed the 5' RACE reads, keeping one entry per CDR3 protein, no DNA. The sample has 95,000 to 110,000 distinct CDR3 sequences. The sample taken for sequencing was blood. All receptors derive from a human donor with ulcerative colitis or Crohn's disease, or a healthy co-twin of an affected twin (not recorded which).

The rearrangement joins TRBV7-8 to TRBJ1-1; TCRdb gives TRBD1 as the D gene, but with no DNA this cannot be confirmed. Germline lookup yields CDR1 SGHVS and CDR2 FQNEAQ. The CDR3 covers 13 residues. The CDR3 loop is CASSFTGNTEAFF.

The V and J genes are TRBV6-2 or TRBV6-3 and TRBJ2-1; lacking DNA, the TRBD1 call made by TCRdb goes unchecked. Looked up from germline, CDR1 is MNHEY and CDR2 is SVGEGT. The CDR3 has 19 amino acids. The CDR3 here is CASSRTEPLPVVSYNEQFF.

The chain carries TRBV12-3 or TRBV12-4 and TRBJ2-2; absent DNA, TCRdb's TRBD1 call cannot be checked. The CDR3 totals 13 residues. CDR3 in amino acids: CASSDSYTGELFF.

This rearrangement joins TRBV12-3 or TRBV12-4 to TRBJ1-1. CDR3 length equals 13 residues. The CDR3: CASSFTVGTEAFF.

This rearrangement joins TRBV4-1 to TRBJ2-3; TCRdb proposes TRBD2, but this gene call is untestable without DNA. Germline CDR1 and CDR2: MGHRA and YSYEKL. This CDR3 has 16 amino acids. Here the CDR3 reads CASSRTLQGGADTQYF.

This chain connects TRBV3-1 to TRBJ2-7; TCRdb proposes TRBD1, but this gene call is untestable without DNA. This CDR3 comprises 17 residues. The germline V gene encodes CDR1 LGHDT and CDR2 YNNKEL (reference sequence). The chain's CDR3 is CASSQDMRTGGSYEQYF.